This TCR beta chain was identified during a study of T-cell reconstitution after alpha-beta-depleted transplantation in children (dated by TCRdb to about 2016). Context from the whole study: The study quantitatively tracked T-cell immune reconstitution after TCRalphabeta/CD19-depleted allogeneic hematopoietic cell transplantation in children using TCR repertoire profiling.

As encoded in the germline V gene, CDR1 is SQVTM while CDR2 is ANQGSEA. The CDR3 holds 12 amino acids from the cysteine to the phenylalanine. Only the CDR3 region is kept as DNA, spanning 36 bases read in frame from base 1. The germline V end is reduced by 8 bases and the J end by 1 base; junction bases left unmatched: 4. This clonotype has a count of ten or more. What this receptor recognizes is not known. No much larger clone is present one base from it, and per-base qualities are unavailable. To prepare the library, PCR was applied. Sequenced using an Illumina HiSeq 2500. To normalize quantification of the TCRbeta repertoire, the TCR libraries were built with molecular barcoding that relied on unique molecular identifiers. The public reads were quality trimmed at Q25 with fastp and then assembled into clones with MiXCR by TCRdb, keeping productive beta chains. Under each unique CDR3 protein, matching rows form one entry showing the most common genes and DNA. A total of fewer than 750,000 distinct CDR3 sequences appear in this sample, about 21% of them only once. The top ten hold roughly 15% of the sample.

General conclusions and limits of the study: Hyperexpanded clone frequencies declined over subsequent months; after one year, T-cell counts and TCRbeta diversity were mostly attributed to newly produced T cells. The high TCRbeta diversity at day 60 in some patients was ascribed to recipient T cells and intrathymic progenitors that had survived conditioning. The apparently early alphabetaT-cell count recovery about two months after transplant was reportedly dependent on only several hundred rapidly expanded clones derived from non-depleted graft cells.

The treatment or condition tag for this specimen amounts to: allogeneic hematopoietic cell transplantation with graft depleted of TCRalphabeta T cells and CD19 B cells. The children who served as transplant recipients had been given grafts of TCRalphabeta/CD19-depleted allogeneic hematopoietic cells. The sequenced sample was PBMCs, mostly from graft donor cells, obtained 360 days after TCRalphabeta/CD19-depleted stem cell transplant. The clonotype comes from a boy in the first two years of life who had a stem cell transplant for acute myeloid leukemia, so the T cells may come from the graft donor. This receptor chain uses TRBV29-1 and TRBJ1-1, and 7 junctional nucleotides match TRBD1. The DNA sequence is TGCAGCTCTCGACAGGGGAACACTGAAGCTTTCTTT. This codes for CSSRQGNTEAFF.